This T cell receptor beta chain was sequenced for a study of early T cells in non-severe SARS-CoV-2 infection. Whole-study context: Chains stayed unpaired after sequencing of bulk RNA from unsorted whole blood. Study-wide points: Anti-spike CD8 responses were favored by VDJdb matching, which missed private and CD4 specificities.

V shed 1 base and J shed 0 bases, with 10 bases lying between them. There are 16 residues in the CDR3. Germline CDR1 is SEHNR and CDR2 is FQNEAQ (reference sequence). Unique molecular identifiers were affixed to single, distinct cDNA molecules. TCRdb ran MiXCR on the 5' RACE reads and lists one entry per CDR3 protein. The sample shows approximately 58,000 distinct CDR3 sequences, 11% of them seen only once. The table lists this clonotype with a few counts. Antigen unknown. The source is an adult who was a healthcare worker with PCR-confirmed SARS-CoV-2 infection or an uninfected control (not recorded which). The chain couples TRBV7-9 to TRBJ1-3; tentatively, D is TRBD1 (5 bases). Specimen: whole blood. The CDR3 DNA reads TGTGCCAGCAGCTTAGGGGACGCCGACTCTGGAAACACCATATATTTT. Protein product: CASSLGDADSGNTIYF. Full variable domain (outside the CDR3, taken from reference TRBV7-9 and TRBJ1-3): DTGVSQNPRHKITKRGQNVTFRCDPISEHNRLYWYRQTLGQGPEFLTYFQNEAQLEKSRLLSDRFSAERPKGSFSTLEIQRTEQGDSAMYLCASSLGDADSGNTIYFGEGSWLTVV.